The 30 T cell receptor beta chains listed next were all sequenced from one sample in a study of Tregs in tolerant kidney transplant recipients. TCRdb keeps only in-frame clones here, not all; method: immunoSEQ multiplex PCR. The sample contains 90,000 to 150,000 clones, about 90% of which appear only once. The sequenced sample consisted of CD4+ T cells from blood. Every receptor here comes from a human donor in good health.

The chain recombines TRBV6-1 with TRBJ2-7; no reliable D call. CDR3 length: 14 residues. Germline-derived CDR1 and CDR2 are MNHNS and SASEGT. The ends were cut back, 5 bases at V and 3 bases at J, with 14 bases in the middle. CDR3 sequence reads: CASSSSDVGYEQYF. The DNA for the CDR3 is TGTGCCAGCAGTAGTTCGGATGTGGGCTACGAGCAGTACTTC.

This clone was seen only once. This chain's CDR3 is CATSRGDNSYEQYF. The CDR3 DNA reads TGTGCCACCAGCAGGGGGGACAACTCCTACGAGCAGTACTTC. V gene TRBV15 combines with J gene TRBJ2-7, with TRBD1 as a possible D gene (6 bases). CDR1 and CDR2 (germline): LNHNV, YYDKDF (reference sequence). V was clipped by 3 bases and J by 0 bases, with 9 bases between them. This CDR3 contains 14 residues.

V and J are TRBV5-1 and TRBJ2-7; 8 bases agree with TRBD1. V was clipped by 0 bases and J by 6 bases; unmatched bases: 5. CDR1 is SGHRS and CDR2 is YFSETQ in the germline V gene. CDR3 length: 14 residues. The CDR3 DNA sequence: TGCGCCAGCAGCTTGGAAACAGGGGGGCGCGAGCAGTACTTC. Amino acids: CASSLETGGREQYF.

This clone was seen only a few times. The chain employs TRBV30 and TRBJ1-2; D remains unclear. The CDR3 has 14 amino acids. Germline values: CDR1 GTSNPN, CDR2 SVGIG (reference sequence). The V gene lost 2 bases and the J gene lost 5 bases, with 15 bases spanning the gap. DNA for the CDR3: TGTGCCTGGAGTACTGCATCTACTTCGTATGGCTACACCTTC. Its protein is CAWSTASTSYGYTF.

The chain links TRBV6-1 to TRBJ1-2, with 7 bases identical to TRBD1. The CDR3 is 17 residues long. V lost 4 bases and J lost 3; bases outside the gene matches: 14. Germline assignment: CDR1 MNHNS and CDR2 SASEGT. The CDR3 DNA is TGTGCCAGCAGTGTACGACAGGGCTTGGGTTCGTACTATGGCTACACCTTC. Its protein is CASSVRQGLGSYYGYTF.

The CDR3 region has the DNA TGTGCCGGGCTCGGACAGGGGGTCAATGAGCAGTTCTTC. Residues: CAGLGQGVNEQFF. J is TRBJ2-1 and V is TRBV19; the match to TRBD1 covers 10 bases. Germline lookup yields CDR1 LNHDA and CDR2 SQIVND (reference sequence). The CDR3 is made up of 13 amino acids. V was pared by 11 bases and J by 6 bases, with 7 bases of the junction left unmatched.

This chain joins TRBV4-1 and TRBJ2-3; TRBD2 aligns across 8 bases. CDR3 length: 17 residues. V was clipped by 2 bases and J by 5 bases; unmatched bases: 12. Germline CDR1 reads MGHRA; CDR2 reads YSYEKL. The CDR3 protein is CASSQRSGAALKDTQYF. The CDR3 DNA reads TGCGCCAGCAGCCAACGTAGCGGGGCCGCCCTGAAAGATACGCAGTATTTT.

V gene TRBV6-1 combines with J gene TRBJ2-1; 10 bases fit TRBD2. The ends lost 4 bases at V and 4 bases at J; junction bases unmatched: 7. The CDR3 extends over 16 amino acids. The germline gives CDR1 MNHNS, CDR2 SASEGT. This CDR3 is CASSATGTSVYNEQFF. CDR3 DNA sequence: TGTGCCAGCAGTGCGACTGGGACTAGCGTTTACAATGAGCAGTTCTTC.

The V gene is TRBV19, the J gene TRBJ1-2; no reliable D call. The CDR3 contains 14 residues. V was trimmed by 5 bases and J by 5 bases, leaving 15 bases between them. Germline-derived CDR1 and CDR2 are LNHDA and SQIVND (reference sequence). This chain's CDR3 is CASSSRRTIYGYTF. CDR3 coding DNA: TGTGCCAGTAGTTCCCGGCGCACGATTTATGGCTACACCTTC.

This chain connects TRBV27 to TRBJ1-1; a possible D gene is TRBD1 (6 bases). Looked up from germline, CDR1 is MNHEY and CDR2 is SMNVEV (reference sequence). V lost 7 bases, J lost 2 bases, and 11 bases lay in between. The CDR3 is made up of 13 amino acids. CDR3 DNA sequence: TGTGCCAGCAAGACAGGAGTCAACACTGAAGCTTTCTTT. Protein sequence: CASKTGVNTEAFF.

V and J are TRBV11-2 and TRBJ1-6; TRBD1 is a possible D gene (6 bases). Germline V gene sequence: CDR1 SGHAT, CDR2 FQNNGV. V lost 5 bases, J lost 6 bases, and 14 bases lay in between. The CDR3 sequence is 15 residues long. The CDR3 is CASSPRGTLNSPLHF. DNA of the CDR3: TGTGCCAGCAGCCCTAGGGGGACCCTTAATTCACCCCTCCACTTT.

This clone has only one observation. The chain combines TRBV30 with TRBJ2-7, with 11 bases that match TRBD2. Germline CDR1 and CDR2: GTSNPN and SVGIG (reference sequence). The CDR3 length is 14 residues. Losses at the gene ends were 2 bases for V and 9 bases for J; bases not matched to a gene: 9. The CDR3 spells CAWSIVSGRVRQYF. As DNA, the CDR3 is TGTGCCTGGAGTATTGTTAGCGGGAGGGTGAGGCAGTACTTC.

The table lists this clone with a count of one. The gene calls are TRBV18 and TRBJ2-7; 8 nucleotides agree with TRBD2. The CDR3 length is 14 residues. V lost 5 bases to trimming and J lost 0 bases; unmatched junction nucleotides: 3. Germline V gene data show CDR1 as KGHSH and CDR2 as LQKENI. The CDR3 DNA reads TGTGCCAGCTCATCTACTAGCGGCTCCTACGAGCAGTACTTC. Translated, it gives CASSSTSGSYEQYF.

This chain joins TRBV9 and TRBJ2-4; TRBD2 is a possible D gene (5 bases). CDR3 size: 15 residues. Germline V gene data show CDR1 as SGDLS and CDR2 as YYNGEE. The germline V and J ends were trimmed by 4 bases and 2 bases, with 13 bases remaining between them. For the CDR3, the DNA is TGTGCCAGCAGCAGAGGACCGGGGACCAAAAACATTCAGTACTTC. The encoded protein is CASSRGPGTKNIQYF.

The CDR3 bases are TGTGCCAGCAGCACCTCCGGGACAGGTCGAAACACCATATATTTT. As protein: CASSTSGTGRNTIYF. The chain carries TRBV11-3 and TRBJ1-3, with 8 bases that match TRBD1. V lost 5 bases to trimming and J lost 5 bases; unmatched junction nucleotides: 8. Germline-derived CDR1 and CDR2 are SGHNT and YENEEA. The CDR3 is 15 amino acids.

Points on this clone: The DNA is omitted, as the CDR3 cannot be located on it reliably, and the CDR3 follows TCRdb's listing. The V gene is TRBV7-5, the J gene TRBJ1-1; the DNA was not compared with TRBD1, the D call given in the table. TRBV7-5 is given as a pseudogene. The CDR3 contains 15 residues when both ends are counted. CDR3 sequence reads: CARSLFAGGNTEAFF.

The genes are TRBV11-3 and TRBJ1-1, with D uncertain. Germline CDR1 and CDR2: SGHNT and YENEEA. V lost 3 bases and J 4 bases, leaving 9 bases between the germline ends. The CDR3 consists of 13 residues. The CDR3 sequence: CASSLGRSTEAFF. DNA for the CDR3: TGTGCCAGCAGCTTGGGTCGGAGCACTGAAGCTTTCTTT.

The chain joins TRBV7-9 to TRBJ2-2, with TRBD2 matching 8 bases. Germline V gene sequence: CDR1 SEHNR, CDR2 FQNEAQ (reference sequence). The CDR3 has 16 residues. V shed 3 bases, J shed 0 bases, and the junction held 3 bases outside the gene matches. CDR3 DNA: TGTGCCAGCAGCTTGAGCGGGGGAACGAACACCGGGGAGCTGTTTTTT. It codes for CASSLSGGTNTGELFF.

The CDR3 DNA reads as TGCGCCAGCAGCCCCGGGACAGGGAGGTATGGCTACACCTTC. As protein: CASSPGTGRYGYTF. This chain links TRBV5-1 with TRBJ1-2; 9 nucleotides line up with TRBD1. This CDR3 has 14 residues. Trimming removed 4 bases from V and 5 bases from J; junction bases left unmatched: 6. Germline CDR1 SGHRS, CDR2 YFSETQ.

The chain uses TRBV6-5 and TRBJ2-1; D is possibly TRBD1 (6 bases). Trimming shortened V by 6 bases and J by 4 bases, and 16 bases separated the two germline ends. The CDR3 is made up of 15 amino acids. CDR1 is MNHEY, CDR2 SVGAGI, per germline. The CDR3 loop is CASRPHRVSYNEQFF. CDR3 bases: TGTGCCAGCAGACCCCACAGGGTTTCTTACAATGAGCAGTTCTTC.

This sequence joins TRBV5-1 and TRBJ2-3; 10 positions agree with TRBD1. V was pared by 4 bases and J by 7 bases, with 3 bases of the junction left unmatched. CDR1 and CDR2 from the germline V gene are SGHRS and YFSETQ. The CDR3 totals 13 residues. DNA for the CDR3: TGCGCCAGCAGCGTGACAGGGGGCAATACGCAGTATTTT. It encodes CASSVTGGNTQYF.

V gene TRBV15 combines with J gene TRBJ1-4; D not certain. CDR1 is LNHNV, CDR2 YYDKDF, per germline (reference sequence). Trimming pared 8 bases from V and 5 bases from J, leaving 12 bases between. The CDR3 extends over 13 amino acids. The CDR3 reads CATRRGQNEKLFF. The CDR3 nucleotides read TGTGCCACCCGACGAGGGCAGAATGAAAAACTGTTTTTT.

The chain has TRBV10-3 and TRBJ2-5, with D possibly TRBD2 on 7 matching bases. Germline-derived CDR1 and CDR2 are ENHRY and SYGVKD. With 10 bases removed from V and 4 bases from J, the gap between germline ends came to 16 bases. CDR3 length equals 13 residues. In DNA form, the CDR3 reads TGTGCCAGCACGTGGGGGGGGGCAGAGACCCAGTACTTC. This codes for CASTWGGAETQYF.

The V gene is TRBV15, the J gene TRBJ1-1, with D hard to call. Germline V gene lookup returns CDR1 LNHNV and CDR2 YYDKDF (reference sequence). CDR3 length equals 14 residues. The V and J ends lost 0 bases and 0 bases respectively, with 5 bases between them. In DNA form, the CDR3 reads TGTGCCACCAGCAGAGACCAGTTGAACACTGAAGCTTTCTTT. Amino acids: CATSRDQLNTEAFF.

The V call is TRBV5-4, the J call TRBJ2-1, with 12 bases that match TRBD2. Looked up from germline, CDR1 is SGHNT and CDR2 is YYREEE (reference sequence). Trimming removed 1 base from V and 8 bases from J; junction bases left unmatched: 4. This CDR3 is 15 amino acids long. The CDR3 region is CASSLRRLAGDEQFF. DNA of the CDR3: TGTGCCAGCAGCTTGCGGAGACTAGCGGGAGATGAGCAGTTCTTC.

This clone occurred once. This chain links TRBV19 with TRBJ1-5; D not resolved. Germline assignment: CDR1 LNHDA and CDR2 SQIVND (reference sequence). V dropped 2 bases and J dropped 6 bases, with 8 bases sitting between them. The CDR3 covers 13 residues. In nucleotides, the CDR3 is TGTGCCAGTAGTATATTCGTGGGTCAGCCCCAGCATTTT. This encodes CASSIFVGQPQHF.

The chain links TRBV5-1 to TRBJ2-7; D not certain. Trimming cost V 0 bases and J 2 bases, with 6 bases left between them. The CDR3 spans 13 residues. CDR1 and CDR2 from the germline V gene are SGHRS and YFSETQ. The CDR3 DNA follows: TGCGCCAGCAGCTTGGACTCAGCCTACGAGCAGTACTTC. It encodes CASSLDSAYEQYF.

This clone has just one count. The rearrangement joins TRBV21-1 to TRBJ1-2. TRBV21-1 is reported as a pseudogene. The CDR3 length is 17 residues. The CDR3 sequence: CASSKVAGRRVLYGYTF. DNA for the CDR3: TGTGCCAGCAGCAAAGTAGCTGGCCGGCGGGTCCTCTATGGCTACACCTTC.

The sample holds one count of this clone. The chain uses TRBV6-6 and TRBJ1-2, with D perhaps TRBD1 (5 bases). V lost 0 bases and J lost 4, with 6 bases in between. Per germline, CDR1 MNHNY and CDR2 SVGAGI (reference sequence). This CDR3 is built from 13 residues. In nucleotides, the CDR3 is TGTGCCAGCAGTTACTCGGGGACCTATGGCTACACCTTC. As protein: CASSYSGTYGYTF.

The chain couples TRBV7-9 to TRBJ2-7; 9 nucleotides line up with TRBD1. Trimming at V came to 5 bases and at J to 5 bases, leaving 10 bases not matched to a gene. The CDR3 totals 15 residues. The germline V gene encodes CDR1 SEHNR and CDR2 FQNEAQ (reference sequence). DNA for the CDR3: TGTGCCAGCAGCCCCCGGACAGGGGAAAAGGACGAGCAGTACTTC. It specifies CASSPRTGEKDEQYF.